A single sample is the source of the 8 T cell receptor beta chains below, sequenced in a study of blood T cell repertoires in COVID-19. Profiling relied on immunoSEQ multiplex PCR, and the TCRdb table lists in-frame clones only, not all of them. The sample lists some 140,000 clones, approximately 82% occurring once. The specimen sequenced was peripheral blood. The receptors here all came from a man between 60 and 75 years old who had recovered from COVID-19.

The chain uses TRBV30 and TRBJ2-3; a possible D gene is TRBD1 (6 bases). The ends were cut back, 2 bases at V and 0 bases at J, with 6 bases in the middle. The CDR3 runs to 13 residues. Germline V CDR1 and CDR2: GTSNPN, SVGIG (reference sequence). The CDR3 region is CAWSTGSTDTQYF. CDR3 nucleotides: TGTGCCTGGAGTACAGGGAGCACAGATACGCAGTATTTT.

This sequence joins TRBV13 and TRBJ1-4; 10 nucleotides align to TRBD1. The CDR3 consists of 13 residues. CDR1 and CDR2 (germline): PRHDT, FYEKMQ (reference sequence). V gave up 5 bases and J gave up 7 bases; unmatched junction bases: 1. The CDR3 loop reads CASSRDRGEKLFF. The CDR3 bases are TGTGCCAGCAGCAGGGACAGGGGTGAAAAACTGTTTTTT.

About this clone itself: This same CDR3 is encoded by further DNA sequences in the sample. The V gene is TRBV7-2, the J gene TRBJ2-1; a possible D gene is TRBD2 (6 bases). The CDR3 spans 14 residues. Between the trimmed V and J ends, which lost 5 bases and 4 bases, there was a span of 12 bases. CDR1 is SGHTA and CDR2 is FQGNSA in the germline V gene. CDR3 DNA: TGTGCCAGCAGCCTGGGACTCGCGTACAATGAGCAGTTCTTC. Its translation is CASSLGLAYNEQFF.

The chain uses TRBV19 and TRBJ1-1, with 9 bases aligning to TRBD1. Germline CDR1 LNHDA, CDR2 SQIVND (reference sequence). The length of the CDR3 is 14 residues. V was clipped by 6 bases and J by 4 bases; unmatched bases: 6. The CDR3 nucleotides read TGTGCCAGTAGGACAGGGGGGTGGGCCACTGAAGCTTTCTTT. It encodes CASRTGGWATEAFF. The whole variable domain, remainder taken from reference TRBV19 and TRBJ1-1, is DGGITQSPKYLFRKEGQNVTLSCEQNLNHDAMYWYRQDPGQGLRLIYYSQIVNDFQKGDIAEGYSVSREKKESFPLTVTSAQKNPTAFYLCASRTGGWATEAFFGQGTRLTVV.

This chain connects TRBV25-1 to TRBJ1-2; 9 bases match TRBD1. Germline CDR1 reads MGHDK; CDR2 reads SYGVNS. This CDR3 comprises 16 residues. J lost 0 bases, V lost 8 bases, and 10 bases had no gene match. CDR3 in amino acids: CASSRTGDYTNYGYTF. CDR3 coding DNA: TGTGCCAGCTCCAGGACAGGGGACTATACTAACTATGGCTACACCTTC.

V gene TRBV6-5 combines with J gene TRBJ2-7; a weak D match, TRBD2 (5 bases). With 6 bases removed from V and 0 bases from J, the gap between germline ends came to 12 bases. The CDR3 loop spans 14 amino acids. The V gene's germline CDR1 is MNHEY and CDR2 SVGAGI. The CDR3 loop reads CASREDFSSYEQYF. DNA of the CDR3: TGTGCCAGCAGGGAGGACTTTAGCTCCTACGAGCAGTACTTC.

Only one count was recorded for this clone. The genes are TRBV6-1 and TRBJ2-7; D remains ambiguous. Trimming stripped 1 base from V and 0 bases from J, with 13 bases between. Germline V lookup: CDR1 MNHNS, CDR2 SASEGT. The CDR3 has 16 amino acids. In DNA form, the CDR3 reads TGTGCCAGCAGTGAAGTCCCAGCTAGTAGCTCCTACGAGCAGTACTTC. Translation: CASSEVPASSSYEQYF.

V is TRBV14 and J is TRBJ2-5, with TRBD2 matching 13 bases. Trimming cost V 4 bases and J 4 bases; bases outside gene matches: 3. The germline CDR1 and CDR2 sequences are SGHDN and FVKESK. The CDR3 totals 15 residues. The CDR3 DNA is TGTGCCAGCAGCCGCGGACTAGCGGGAGCAGAGACCCAGTACTTC. Translation: CASSRGLAGAETQYF.